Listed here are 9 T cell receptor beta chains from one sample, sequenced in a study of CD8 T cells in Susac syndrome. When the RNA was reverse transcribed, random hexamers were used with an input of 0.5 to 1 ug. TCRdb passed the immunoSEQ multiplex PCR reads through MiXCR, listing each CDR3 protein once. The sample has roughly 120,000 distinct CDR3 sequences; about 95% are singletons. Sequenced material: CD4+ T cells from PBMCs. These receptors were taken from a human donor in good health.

CDR3 sequence: CASSPQVYSYEQYF. The CDR3 DNA reads as TGTGCCAGCAGTCCTCAGGTATACTCCTACGAGCAGTACTTC. The chain employs TRBV12-3 or TRBV12-4 and TRBJ2-7; D unresolved. V was cut by 5 bases and J by 0 bases, with 11 bases left in between. The CDR3 sequence is 14 residues long.

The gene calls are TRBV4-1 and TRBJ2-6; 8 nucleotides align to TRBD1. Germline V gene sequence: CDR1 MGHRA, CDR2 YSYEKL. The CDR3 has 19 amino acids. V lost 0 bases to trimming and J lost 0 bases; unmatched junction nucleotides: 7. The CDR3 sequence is CASSQEAQGAYSGANVLTF. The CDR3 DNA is TGCGCCAGCAGCCAAGAAGCGCAGGGGGCTTACTCTGGGGCCAACGTCCTGACTTTC.

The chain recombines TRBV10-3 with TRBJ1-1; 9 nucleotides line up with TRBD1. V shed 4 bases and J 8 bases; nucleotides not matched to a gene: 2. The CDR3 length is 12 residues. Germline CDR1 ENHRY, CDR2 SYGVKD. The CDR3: CAISGGQGEAFF. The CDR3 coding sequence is TGTGCCATCAGTGGGGGACAGGGCGAAGCTTTCTTT.

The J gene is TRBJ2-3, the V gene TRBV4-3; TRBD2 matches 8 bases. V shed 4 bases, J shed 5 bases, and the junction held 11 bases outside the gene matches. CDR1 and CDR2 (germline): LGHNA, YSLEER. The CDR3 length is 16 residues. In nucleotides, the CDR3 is TGCGCCAGCAGCCCCTTCGGTAGCGGGATTGGAGATACGCAGTATTTT. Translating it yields CASSPFGSGIGDTQYF.

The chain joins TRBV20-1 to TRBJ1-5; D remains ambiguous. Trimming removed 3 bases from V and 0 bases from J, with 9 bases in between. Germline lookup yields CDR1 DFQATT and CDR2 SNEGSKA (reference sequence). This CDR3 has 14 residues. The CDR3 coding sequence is TGCAGTGCTAGTAACGTGAATAGCAATCAGCCCCAGCATTTT. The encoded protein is CSASNVNSNQPQHF.

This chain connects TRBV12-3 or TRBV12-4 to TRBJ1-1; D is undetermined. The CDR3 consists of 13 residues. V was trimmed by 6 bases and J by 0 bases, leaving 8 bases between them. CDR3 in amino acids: CASSRELNTEAFF. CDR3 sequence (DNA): TGTGCCAGCAGCCGAGAGCTGAACACTGAAGCTTTCTTT.

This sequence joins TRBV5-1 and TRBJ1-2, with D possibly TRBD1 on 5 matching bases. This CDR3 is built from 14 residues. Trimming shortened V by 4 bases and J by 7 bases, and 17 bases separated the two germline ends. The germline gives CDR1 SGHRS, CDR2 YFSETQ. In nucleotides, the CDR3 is TGCGCCAGCAGCCCGCCGGGACCCAGAGGTGGCTACACCTTC. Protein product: CASSPPGPRGGYTF.

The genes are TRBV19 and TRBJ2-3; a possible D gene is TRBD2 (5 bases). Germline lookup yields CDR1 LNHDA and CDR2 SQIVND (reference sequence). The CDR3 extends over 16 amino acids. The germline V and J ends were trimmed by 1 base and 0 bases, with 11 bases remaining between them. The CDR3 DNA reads TGTGCCAGTAGTATAGGGACTCAAATGAGCACAGATACGCAGTATTTT. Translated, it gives CASSIGTQMSTDTQYF. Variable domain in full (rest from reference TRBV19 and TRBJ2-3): DGGITQSPKYLFRKEGQNVTLSCEQNLNHDAMYWYRQDPGQGLRLIYYSQIVNDFQKGDIAEGYSVSREKKESFPLTVTSAQKNPTAFYLCASSIGTQMSTDTQYFGPGTRLTVL.

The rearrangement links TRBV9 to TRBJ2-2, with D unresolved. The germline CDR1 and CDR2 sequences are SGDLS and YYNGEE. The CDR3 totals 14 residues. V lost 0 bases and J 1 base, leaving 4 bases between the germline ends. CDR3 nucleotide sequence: TGTGCCAGCAGCGTAGACAGGAACACCGGGGAGCTGTTTTTT. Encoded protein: CASSVDRNTGELFF.